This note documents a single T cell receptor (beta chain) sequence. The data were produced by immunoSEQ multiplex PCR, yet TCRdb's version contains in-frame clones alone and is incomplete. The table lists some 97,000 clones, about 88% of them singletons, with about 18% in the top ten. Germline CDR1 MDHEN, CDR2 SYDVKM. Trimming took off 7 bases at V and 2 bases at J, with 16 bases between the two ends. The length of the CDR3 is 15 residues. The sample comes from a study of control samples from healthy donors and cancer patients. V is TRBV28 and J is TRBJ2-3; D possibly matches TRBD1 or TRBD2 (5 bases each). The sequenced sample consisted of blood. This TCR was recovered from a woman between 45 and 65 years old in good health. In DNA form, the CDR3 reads TGTGCCAGCATCGGGAACAGGATCATCACAGATACGCAGTATTTT. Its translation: CASIGNRIITDTQYF.